Shown below are 30 T cell receptor beta chains from a single sample sequenced in a study of OX40 agonist ivuxolimab in advanced cancers. TCRdb keeps only in-frame clones here, not all; method: immunoSEQ multiplex PCR. The sample comprises 77,000 or so clones, roughly 90% of which are singletons, and 0.35% to 0.45% rests with the top ten. The starting material was CD4+ or CD8+ T cells sorted from blood, obtained in a trial of the OX40 agonist ivuxolimab. The receptors stem from an adult with an advanced solid tumor such as melanoma, head and neck, liver or kidney cancer.

This rearrangement joins TRBV6-5 to TRBJ1-1, with TRBD1 identical over 10 bases. The germline V gene encodes CDR1 MNHEY and CDR2 SVGAGI. The V segment lost 8 bases and the J segment 5 bases; nucleotides outside the gene matches: 11. The CDR3 spans 15 residues. The CDR3 nucleotides read TGTGCCAGCCAGACAGGGGGCTTTCAGAGGACTGAAGCTTTCTTT. The encoded protein is CASQTGGFQRTEAFF.

The J gene is TRBJ2-7, the V gene TRBV7-8, with 8 bases aligning to TRBD1. The CDR3 is 14 amino acids. Germline-derived CDR1 and CDR2 are SGHVS and FQNEAQ. V shed 4 bases, J shed 2 bases, and the junction held 4 bases outside the gene matches. DNA for the CDR3: TGTGCCAGCAGCTGGGACAGGACGACCTACGAGCAGTACTTC. Amino acids: CASSWDRTTYEQYF.

The chain recombines TRBV18 with TRBJ1-4, with 8 positions matching TRBD1. With V trimmed by 6 bases and J by 5 bases, 8 bases remained unmatched. The CDR3 length is 15 residues. The germline V gene encodes CDR1 KGHSH and CDR2 LQKENI. Here the CDR3 reads CASSSSRGHNEKLFF. CDR3 DNA sequence: TGTGCCAGCTCTTCATCCAGGGGGCACAATGAAAAACTGTTTTTT.

The V and J genes are TRBV28 and TRBJ2-5; 7 bases match TRBD2. This CDR3 is built from 14 residues. Unmatched junction bases numbered 9, after V lost 8 bases and J lost 3 bases. Germline loops: CDR1 MDHEN, CDR2 SYDVKM. The CDR3 DNA reads TGTGCCAGCCAACCCGGGACTACAGAAGAGACCCAGTACTTC. Its protein product is CASQPGTTEETQYF.

The genes are TRBV5-7 and TRBJ2-7; 9 nucleotides align to TRBD2. TRBV5-7 is treated as an ORF (open reading frame) with a function not yet certain. The V and J ends lost 0 bases and 0 bases, in that order; junction bases with no gene match: 10. This CDR3 has 18 residues. In DNA, the CDR3 is TGTGCCAGCAGCTTGGTTATAGCGGGGGAATATCTCTCCTACGAGCAGTACTTC. This encodes CASSLVIAGEYLSYEQYF.

The V call is TRBV9, the J call TRBJ2-1; D remains ambiguous. Germline CDR1 reads SGDLS; CDR2 reads YYNGEE. Deletions cut 0 bases from V and 5 bases from J, with 12 bases between. This CDR3 spans 15 amino acids. The chain's CDR3 is CASSVAAQLNNEQFF. The CDR3, as DNA: TGTGCCAGCAGCGTAGCTGCACAGCTTAACAATGAGCAGTTCTTC.

In this sample, this clone turned up once. The gene calls are TRBV20-1 and TRBJ2-1; no clear D gene. This CDR3 is built from 10 residues. Trimming took 6 bases from V and 4 from J, leaving 4 bases between them. The germline V gene has CDR1 DFQATT and CDR2 SNEGSKA (reference sequence). The CDR3 DNA reads TGCAGTGCCTCTTACAATGAGCAGTTCTTC. Its protein product is CSASYNEQFF.

V is TRBV23-1 and J is TRBJ1-1; D might be TRBD1 (6 bases). TRBV23-1 is assigned to the ORF class and has an uncertain function. Trimming took 8 bases from V and 4 from J, leaving 23 bases between them. This CDR3 spans 16 amino acids. The CDR3 protein is CASAPESPGVCTEAFF. CDR3 bases: TGCGCCAGCGCCCCAGAATCTCCAGGGGTGTGCACTGAAGCTTTCTTT.

This clone was detected once. The J gene is TRBJ2-3, the V gene TRBV6-5; either TRBD1 or TRBD2 may supply D (5 bases each). Germline CDR1 and CDR2: MNHEY and SVGAGI. The CDR3 has 14 amino acids. The V and J ends lost 8 bases and 6 bases respectively, with 18 bases between them. The CDR3 sequence is CASLGTNYGDTQYF. CDR3 coding DNA: TGTGCCAGCCTAGGGACCAACTACGGGGATACGCAGTATTTT.

The V and J genes are TRBV10-3 and TRBJ1-1; D ambiguous. The CDR3 extends over 13 amino acids. The V end lost 6 bases, the J end lost 2 bases, and 10 bases lay between the germline ends. Per the germline V gene, CDR1 is ENHRY and CDR2 is SYGVKD. The CDR3 loop reads CAIRLQSNTEAFF. DNA of the CDR3: TGTGCCATCAGGCTGCAGTCAAACACTGAAGCTTTCTTT.

This chain uses TRBV18 with TRBJ2-5, with D unresolved. CDR1 and CDR2 from the germline V gene are KGHSH and LQKENI. Trimming stripped 2 bases from V and 3 bases from J, with 10 bases between. This CDR3 has 14 residues. Written as DNA, the CDR3 is TGTGCCAGCTCACCAGAGTTGGCAGAAGAGACCCAGTACTTC. Amino acid sequence: CASSPELAEETQYF.

This clone has only one observation. The chain carries TRBV18 and TRBJ1-5, with D possibly being TRBD1 (5 bases). The CDR3 consists of 16 residues. Trimming took off 2 bases at V and 1 base at J, with 12 bases between the two ends. Germline loops: CDR1 KGHSH, CDR2 LQKENI. CDR3 region: CASSPNSAGSNQPQHF. In nucleotides, the CDR3 is TGTGCCAGCTCACCAAACTCGGCAGGGAGCAATCAGCCCCAGCATTTT.

The V and J genes are TRBV5-6 and TRBJ2-7; perhaps TRBD1 as D (5 bases). Trimming removed 0 bases from V and 4 bases from J, with 11 bases in between. There are 14 residues in the CDR3. From germline, CDR1 is SGHDT and CDR2 YYEEEE. As DNA, the CDR3 is TGTGCCAGCAGCTTGGTTGGCCAGGGTTACGAGCAGTACTTC. This gives the protein CASSLVGQGYEQYF. Together with reference TRBV5-6 and TRBJ2-7, the CDR3 gives the full variable domain: DAGVTQSPTHLIKTRGQQVTLRCSPKSGHDTVSWYQQALGQGPQFIFQYYEEEERQRGNFPDRFSGHQFPNYSSELNVNALLLGDSALYLCASSLVGQGYEQYFGPGTRLTVT.

V and J are TRBV7-2 and TRBJ1-4, with TRBD1 matching 8 bases. The CDR3 runs to 15 residues. Per the germline V gene, CDR1 is SGHTA and CDR2 is FQGNSA. Trimming removed 1 base from V and 7 bases from J; junction bases left unmatched: 5. CDR3 sequence reads: CASSLGQGAGEKLFF. As DNA, the CDR3 is TGTGCCAGCAGCTTAGGTCAGGGGGCAGGTGAAAAACTGTTTTTT.

This chain links TRBV29-1 with TRBJ2-1, with 8 bases identical to TRBD1. The germline gives CDR1 SQVTM, CDR2 ANQGSEA. J lost 5 bases, V lost 3 bases, and 12 bases had no gene match. The CDR3 is 16 residues long. The CDR3 sequence is CSVDPRGGTGNNEQFF. CDR3 DNA: TGCAGCGTTGACCCAAGAGGCGGGACAGGCAACAATGAGCAGTTCTTC.

The V and J genes are TRBV5-1 and TRBJ2-7; D tentatively fits TRBD1 or TRBD2 (6 bases each). Trimming removed 4 bases at V and 5 bases at J, with 19 bases between. CDR1 SGHRS and CDR2 YFSETQ come from the germline V gene. CDR3 length: 15 residues. The CDR3 DNA reads as TGCGCCAGCAGCCCCCTAGGGGGGAGTGTTAACGAGCAGTACTTC. Amino acids: CASSPLGGSVNEQYF.

The V and J genes are TRBV11-2 and TRBJ1-1; no firm D call. This CDR3 contains 13 residues. The V gene lost 3 bases and the J gene lost 0 bases, with 5 bases spanning the gap. Germline CDR1 and CDR2: SGHAT and FQNNGV. CDR3 sequence (DNA): TGTGCCAGCAGCTTGTCCCTGAACACTGAAGCTTTCTTT. Amino acids: CASSLSLNTEAFF.

This clone was found a few times. J is TRBJ2-7 and V is TRBV30; a weak D match, TRBD1 (7 bases). Germline V gives CDR1 GTSNPN, CDR2 SVGIG (reference sequence). The germline V and J ends were trimmed by 1 base and 8 bases, with 12 bases remaining between them. This CDR3 spans 12 amino acids. CDR3 in DNA: TGTGCCTGGAGTGGACAGGGAGGCAAGCAGTACTTC. Translated, it gives CAWSGQGGKQYF.

The chain joins TRBV6-1 to TRBJ2-7, with TRBD1 matching 10 bases. This CDR3 is built from 17 residues. Per germline, CDR1 MNHNS and CDR2 SASEGT. The trim removed 3 bases at V and 5 bases at J, leaving 13 bases unmatched. This CDR3 reads CASSDYELDRGSHEQYF. CDR3 nucleotides: TGTGCCAGCAGTGATTATGAACTGGACAGGGGGTCCCACGAGCAGTACTTC.

The CDR3 nucleotides read TGTGCCAGCAGTACAAAGTATAGGACTAGCGGCGAGCAGTACTTC. Translation: CASSTKYRTSGEQYF. This sequence joins TRBV5-6 and TRBJ2-7, with 10 bases lining up with TRBD2. Germline CDR1 is SGHDT and CDR2 is YYEEEE. V shed 5 bases, J shed 6 bases, and the junction held 11 bases outside the gene matches. The CDR3 totals 15 residues.

In regard to this clone: At the DNA level, this CDR3 is encoded by other sequences in the same sample as well. This rearrangement joins TRBV4-3 to TRBJ2-7, with 7 bases that match TRBD1. The CDR3 is 15 amino acids. The V and J ends lost 0 bases and 2 bases, in that order; junction bases with no gene match: 4. In germline, CDR1 is LGHNA, CDR2 YSLEER. CDR3 nucleotide sequence: TGCGCCAGCAGCCAAGATTACAGGGGCACCTACGAGCAGTACTTC. Its translation is CASSQDYRGTYEQYF.

The chain couples TRBV7-9 to TRBJ2-5; weak D call: TRBD1 (6 bases). V dropped 6 bases and J dropped 5 bases, with 13 bases sitting between them. CDR1 SEHNR and CDR2 FQNEAQ come from the germline V gene (reference sequence). There are 13 residues in the CDR3. CDR3 in amino acids: CASSYTGLETQYF. In nucleotides, the CDR3 is TGTGCCAGCAGTTACACAGGGTTGGAGACCCAGTACTTC.

As DNA, the CDR3 is TGTGCCAGCAGACCAACAGGGAATCATGGCTACACCTTC. Its translation: CASRPTGNHGYTF. The chain has TRBV6-5 and TRBJ1-2; D may be TRBD1 (6 bases). This CDR3 has 13 amino acids. Germline V gene data show CDR1 as MNHEY and CDR2 as SVGAGI. The V and J ends lost 6 bases and 6 bases respectively, with 14 bases between them.

This chain joins TRBV6-5 and TRBJ1-2; unclear D gene. V lost 4 bases and J 4 bases, leaving 10 bases between the germline ends. Germline V lookup: CDR1 MNHEY, CDR2 SVGAGI. The CDR3 consists of 13 residues. The CDR3 nucleotides are TGTGCCAGCAGTTCTGGCGGGTTCTATGGCTACACCTTC. Its protein product is CASSSGGFYGYTF.

V and J are TRBV28 and TRBJ2-1; unclear D gene. The germline gives CDR1 MDHEN, CDR2 SYDVKM. Trimming stripped 0 bases from V and 6 bases from J, with 9 bases between. This CDR3 region has 14 residues. CDR3 residues: CASSLWGRANEQFF. CDR3 nucleotides: TGTGCCAGCAGTTTATGGGGCAGAGCCAATGAGCAGTTCTTC.

J is TRBJ2-5 and V is TRBV29-1, with 7 nucleotides matching TRBD1. Germline CDR1 SQVTM, CDR2 ANQGSEA. The CDR3 has 12 residues. V shed 7 bases and J 5 bases; nucleotides not matched to a gene: 7. CDR3 sequence: CSATTGTETQYF. DNA for the CDR3: TGCAGCGCGACGACAGGGACGGAGACCCAGTACTTC.

The J gene is TRBJ1-1, the V gene TRBV27; weak D call: TRBD1 (6 bases). V lost 2 bases to trimming and J lost 1 base, with 11 bases between them. CDR1 is MNHEY, CDR2 SMNVEV, per germline (reference sequence). The CDR3 loop spans 15 amino acids. In DNA form, the CDR3 reads TGTGCCAGCAGTTTAATGGACAGTCCGAACACTGAAGCTTTCTTT. Protein: CASSLMDSPNTEAFF.

The genes are TRBV11-2 and TRBJ1-4, with 9 bases lining up with TRBD1. Germline V gene sequence: CDR1 SGHAT, CDR2 FQNNGV. V trimming: 4 bases; J trimming: 8 bases; junction bases outside the gene matches: 2. This CDR3 comprises 13 residues. The CDR3: CASSWTGEEKLFF. The DNA for the CDR3 is TGTGCCAGCAGCTGGACAGGGGAGGAAAAACTGTTTTTT.

This clone showed up just once. V and J are TRBV21-1 and TRBJ2-7; no check of the table's D call, TRBD1, against the DNA was made. TRBV21-1 is shown as a pseudogene. This CDR3 is 15 amino acids long. The CDR3 here is CASNGDRDLPYEQYF. The DNA for the CDR3 is TGTGCCAGCAACGGGGACAGGGACCTTCCCTACGAGCAGTACTTC.

This clone appeared a few times. This chain links TRBV7-9 with TRBJ2-5; D not resolved. CDR1 and CDR2 from the germline V gene are SEHNR and FQNEAQ (reference sequence). V was cut by 5 bases and J by 5 bases, with 18 bases left in between. The CDR3 runs 15 residues. As DNA, the CDR3 is TGTGCCAGCAGCGCTTTGGGCATCCTCGGGGAGACCCAGTACTTC. Amino acids: CASSALGILGETQYF.